This T cell receptor (beta chain) was found in a study of blood T cell repertoires in COVID-19. The overall study: Both acute and convalescent COVID-19 samples were obtained from the United States, Italy and Spain. PBMCs, B-cell-depleted T cells, or T cells provided the cDNA or gDNA that made up the material.

Looked up from germline, CDR1 is MNHEY and CDR2 is SVGAGI. This CDR3 comprises 14 residues. J was trimmed by 3 bases and V by 6 bases; bases with no gene match: 5. In the authors' methods: Amplification with reference gene primers provided the estimates of nucleated cell counts. The protocol was immunoSEQ multiplex PCR, while the TCRdb copy is restricted to in-frame clones and leaves out a portion. V, J and clone size are taken as reported in that table, and D and trimming were inferred from the DNA itself. The sample lists about 93,000 clones, 80% occurring once. Specimen: peripheral blood. The receptor's source is a human donor in a cohort sampled during active COVID-19. The chain employs TRBV6-5 and TRBJ1-3; 7 nucleotides line up with TRBD1. Written as DNA, the CDR3 is TGTGCCAGCAGCCGGACAGGAGATGGAAACACCATATATTTT. It translates to CASSRTGDGNTIYF.